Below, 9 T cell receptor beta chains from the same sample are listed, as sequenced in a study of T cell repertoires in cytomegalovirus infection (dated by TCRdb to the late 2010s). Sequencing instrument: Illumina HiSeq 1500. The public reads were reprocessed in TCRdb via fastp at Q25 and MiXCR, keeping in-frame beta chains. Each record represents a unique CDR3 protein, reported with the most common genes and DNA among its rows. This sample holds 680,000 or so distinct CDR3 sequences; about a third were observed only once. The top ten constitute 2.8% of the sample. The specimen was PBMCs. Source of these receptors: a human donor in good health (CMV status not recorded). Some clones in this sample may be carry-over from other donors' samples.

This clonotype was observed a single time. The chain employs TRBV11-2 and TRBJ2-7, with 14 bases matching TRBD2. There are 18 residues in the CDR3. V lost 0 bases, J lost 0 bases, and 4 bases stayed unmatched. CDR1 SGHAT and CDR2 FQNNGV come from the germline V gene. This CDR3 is CASSLDRLAGGISYEQYF. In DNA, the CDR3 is TGTGCCAGCAGCTTAGACCGACTAGCGGGAGGGATCTCCTACGAGCAGTACTTC.

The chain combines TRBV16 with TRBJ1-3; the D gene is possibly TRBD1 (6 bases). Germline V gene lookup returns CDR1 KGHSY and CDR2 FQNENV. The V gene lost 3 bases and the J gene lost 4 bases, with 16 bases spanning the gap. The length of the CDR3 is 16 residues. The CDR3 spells CASSQMNRVGGNTIYF. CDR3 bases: TGTGCCAGCAGCCAGATGAACAGGGTCGGCGGAAACACCATATATTTT.

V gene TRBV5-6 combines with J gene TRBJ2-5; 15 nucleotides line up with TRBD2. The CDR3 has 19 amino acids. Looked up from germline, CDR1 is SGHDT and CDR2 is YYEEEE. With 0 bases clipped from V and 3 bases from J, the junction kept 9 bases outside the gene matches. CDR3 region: CASSLEGLAGGPSEETQYF. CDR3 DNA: TGTGCCAGCAGCTTGGAAGGACTAGCGGGAGGGCCCTCGGAAGAGACCCAGTACTTC.

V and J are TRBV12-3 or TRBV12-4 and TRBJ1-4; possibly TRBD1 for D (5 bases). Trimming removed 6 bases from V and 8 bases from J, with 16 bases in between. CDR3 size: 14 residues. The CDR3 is CASSQDDWGEKLFF. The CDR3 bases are TGTGCCAGCAGCCAAGACGATTGGGGGGAAAAACTGTTTTTT.

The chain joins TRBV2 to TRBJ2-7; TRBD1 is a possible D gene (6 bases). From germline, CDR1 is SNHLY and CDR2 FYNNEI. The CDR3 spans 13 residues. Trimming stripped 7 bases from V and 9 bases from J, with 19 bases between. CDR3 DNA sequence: TGTGCCAGCATGCTCCCCGGGGACAACGGGCAGTACTTC. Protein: CASMLPGDNGQYF. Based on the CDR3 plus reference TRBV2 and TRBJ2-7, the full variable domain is EPEVTQTPSHQVTQMGQEVILRCVPISNHLYFYWYRQILGQKVEFLVSFYNNEISEKSEIFDDQFSVERPDGSNFTLKIRSTKLEDSAMYFCASMLPGDNGQYFGPGTRLTVT.

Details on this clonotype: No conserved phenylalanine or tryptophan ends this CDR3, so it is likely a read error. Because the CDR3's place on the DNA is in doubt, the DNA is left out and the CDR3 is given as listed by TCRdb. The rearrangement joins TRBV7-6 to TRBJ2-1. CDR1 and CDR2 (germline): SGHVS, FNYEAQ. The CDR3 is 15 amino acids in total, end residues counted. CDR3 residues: CASSLKVGSYNEQLL.

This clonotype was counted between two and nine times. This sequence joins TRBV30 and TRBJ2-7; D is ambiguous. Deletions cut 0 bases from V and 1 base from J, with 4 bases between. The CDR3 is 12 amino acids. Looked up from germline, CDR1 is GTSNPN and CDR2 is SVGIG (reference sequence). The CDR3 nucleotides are TGTGCCTGGAGTGTACAGTCCTACGAGCAGTACTTC. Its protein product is CAWSVQSYEQYF.

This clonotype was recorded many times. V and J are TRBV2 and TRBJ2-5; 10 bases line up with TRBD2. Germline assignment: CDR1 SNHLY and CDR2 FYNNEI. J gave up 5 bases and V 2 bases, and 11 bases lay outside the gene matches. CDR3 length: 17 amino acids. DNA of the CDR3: TGTGCCAGCAGTGAACTACTAGCGGGACCACCTGGGGAGACCCAGTACTTC. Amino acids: CASSELLAGPPGETQYF.

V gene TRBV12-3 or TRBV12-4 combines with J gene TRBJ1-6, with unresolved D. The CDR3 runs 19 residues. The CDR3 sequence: CVSSLVGSATLSYNSPLHF. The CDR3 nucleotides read TGTGTCAGTAGTCTGGTGGGGTCAGCGACCCTCTCCTATAATTCACCCCTCCACTTT.